The 10 T cell receptor beta chains given below trace back to one sample, sequenced in a study of blood T cells in healthy people across ages. For the second PCR, which ran for about 6 to 11 cycles, a sample-barcoded 5' primer and a J-beta primer mix were used. MiXCR, run by TCRdb on the 5' RACE reads, gives a single entry per CDR3 protein. The sample has about 1.8 million distinct CDR3 sequences; roughly 52% are singletons. The sample consisted of blood. These receptors were collected from a woman in her 40s in good health.

A few counts support this clonotype. This rearrangement joins TRBV5-1 to TRBJ1-5; a possible D gene is TRBD1 (5 bases). Deletions cut 4 bases from V and 3 bases from J, with 14 bases between. Germline CDR1 and CDR2: SGHRS and YFSETQ. The CDR3 runs to 15 residues. DNA for the CDR3: TGCGCCAGCAGCCTTGGGTCGGGGCCCAATCAGCCCCAGCATTTT. As protein: CASSLGSGPNQPQHF. Complete variable domain (other parts from reference TRBV5-1 and TRBJ1-5): KAGVTQTPRYLIKTRGQQVTLSCSPISGHRSVSWYQQTPGQGLQFLFEYFSETQRNKGNFPGRFSGRQFSNSRSEMNVSTLELGDSALYLCASSLGSGPNQPQHFGDGTRLSIL.

In this sample, this clonotype turned up many times. The chain joins TRBV27 to TRBJ2-3, with TRBD2 matching 9 bases. CDR1 is MNHEY and CDR2 is SMNVEV in the germline V gene (reference sequence). Trimming cost V 3 bases and J 5 bases; bases outside gene matches: 6. This CDR3 has 15 residues. CDR3 amino acids: CASSFGGGAGDTQYF. CDR3 nucleotide sequence: TGTGCCAGCAGTTTCGGCGGGGGGGCCGGAGATACGCAGTATTTT.

This clonotype was counted a few times. The chain joins TRBV21-1 to TRBJ1-4. TRBV21-1 is a recognized pseudogene. The CDR3 is 17 amino acids. The CDR3 region has the DNA TGTGCCAGCAGCAATGGCCCGCCCAGGGTAACTAATGAAAAACTGTTTTTT. This sequence encodes CASSNGPPRVTNEKLFF.

This chain joins TRBV4-2 and TRBJ1-2, with 8 bases that match TRBD1. This CDR3 region has 15 residues. Trimming at V came to 0 bases and at J to 6 bases, leaving 6 bases not matched to a gene. Germline loops: CDR1 LGHNA, CDR2 YNFKEQ. The CDR3, as DNA: TGTGCCAGCAGCCAAGAGTTGACAGGGGAACATGGCTACACCTTC. It translates to CASSQELTGEHGYTF.

A remark on this clonotype: A junction end diverges from the germline sequence, so it may reflect a read error. This chain links TRBV7-2 with TRBJ2-3; D gene ambiguous. Germline CDR1 reads SGHTA; CDR2 reads FQGNSA. The CDR3 sequence is 14 residues long. The CDR3 nucleotides are TGTGCCAGCAGCTTAGTTCGACGCACAGATACGCTGTATTTT. The encoded protein is CASSLVRRTDTLYF.

This clonotype was seen more than once but under ten times. The genes are TRBV11-2 and TRBJ2-1; TRBD2 aligns across 8 bases. V shed 5 bases, J shed 3 bases, and the junction held 15 bases outside the gene matches. The CDR3 runs 18 residues. CDR1 and CDR2 from the germline V gene are SGHAT and FQNNGV. The CDR3 DNA follows: TGTGCCAGCAGCCTATCCTTACTAGCGGCGAGCCTCTACAATGAGCAGTTCTTC. This gives the protein CASSLSLLAASLYNEQFF.

This clonotype came up a few times. This chain joins TRBV4-1 and TRBJ2-3, with D unresolved. The CDR3 is 11 residues long. Germline V gives CDR1 MGHRA, CDR2 YSYEKL. V lost 8 bases and J lost 6, with 9 bases in between. CDR3 in amino acids: CASGRIDTQYF. For the CDR3, the DNA is TGCGCCAGCGGCCGAATTGATACGCAGTATTTT.

The J gene is TRBJ2-5, the V gene TRBV12-3 or TRBV12-4, with no clear D. Trimming shortened V by 1 base and J by 3 bases, and 9 bases separated the two germline ends. CDR3 length: 14 residues. The CDR3 spells CASSLDSEKETQYF. As DNA, the CDR3 is TGTGCCAGCAGTTTAGATTCAGAAAAAGAGACCCAGTACTTC.

The rearrangement joins TRBV6-2 or TRBV6-3 to TRBJ2-1, with TRBD2 matching over 14 bases. This CDR3 spans 18 amino acids. After removal of 5 bases from V and 7 bases from J, the junction contained 13 bases not matched to a gene. Germline CDR1 is MNHEY and CDR2 is SVGEGT. In DNA, the CDR3 is TGTGCCAGCAGTCCCCGACTAGCGGGGGGGTTGAGGGAAAATGAGCAGTTCTTC. This sequence encodes CASSPRLAGGLRENEQFF.

V is TRBV12-3 or TRBV12-4 and J is TRBJ1-5; 8 bases fit TRBD1. This CDR3 has 15 residues. V dropped 5 bases and J dropped 5; count of bases not matched to a gene: 8. The CDR3 sequence: CASSARGQGDQPQHF. The CDR3 DNA is TGTGCCAGCAGTGCCAGAGGACAGGGCGATCAGCCCCAGCATTTT.